These 29 T cell receptor beta chains originate from one sample sequenced in a study of OX40 agonist ivuxolimab in advanced cancers. TCRdb's table, derived via immunoSEQ multiplex PCR, lists solely in-frame clones and lacks some. The data show roughly 91,000 clones, approximately 95% seen once. Sequencing used CD4+ or CD8+ T cells sorted from blood, obtained in a trial of the OX40 agonist ivuxolimab. The receptors stem from an adult with an advanced solid tumor such as melanoma, head and neck, liver or kidney cancer.

The rearrangement links TRBV2 to TRBJ2-3; D is possibly TRBD1 (7 bases). This CDR3 contains 15 residues. With 5 bases removed from V and 3 bases from J, the gap between germline ends came to 15 bases. Germline V CDR1 and CDR2: SNHLY, FYNNEI. CDR3 coding DNA: TGTGCCAGCAGTTTTGACAGGGAGGAAACAGATACGCAGTATTTT. Translated, it gives CASSFDREETDTQYF.

This chain joins TRBV7-9 and TRBJ2-1, with D perhaps assigned TRBD1 or TRBD2 (6 bases each). The CDR3 extends over 16 amino acids. The ends were cut back, 3 bases at V and 4 bases at J, with 16 bases in the middle. The germline CDR1 and CDR2 sequences are SEHNR and FQNEAQ (reference sequence). This chain's CDR3 is CASSFPQGLAYNEQFF. The CDR3 coding sequence is TGTGCCAGCAGCTTTCCCCAGGGGCTAGCGTACAATGAGCAGTTCTTC. The whole variable domain, filled in from reference TRBV7-9 and TRBJ2-1, reads DTGVSQNPRHKITKRGQNVTFRCDPISEHNRLYWYRQTLGQGPEFLTYFQNEAQLEKSRLLSDRFSAERPKGSFSTLEIQRTEQGDSAMYLCASSFPQGLAYNEQFFGPGTRLTVL.

The chain has TRBV4-2 and TRBJ2-7; perhaps TRBD1 as D (5 bases). The CDR3 has 13 residues. The V end was cut by 4 bases, the J end by 2 bases, with 9 bases between. The V gene's germline CDR1 is LGHNA and CDR2 YNFKEQ. Written as DNA, the CDR3 is TGTGCCAGCAGCCCTACAGGCACCTACGAGCAGTACTTC. This gives the protein CASSPTGTYEQYF.

The rearrangement links TRBV5-1 to TRBJ2-7; 9 nucleotides match TRBD2. Germline values: CDR1 SGHRS, CDR2 YFSETQ. This CDR3 region has 17 residues. After removal of 0 bases from V and 5 bases from J, the junction contained 12 bases not matched to a gene. CDR3 region: CASSLEEGIAGVNEQYF. DNA for the CDR3: TGCGCCAGCAGCTTGGAGGAGGGAATAGCGGGAGTGAACGAGCAGTACTTC.

The chain has TRBV18 and TRBJ1-1, with TRBD1 matching over 11 bases. The CDR3 has 13 residues. Per germline, CDR1 KGHSH and CDR2 LQKENI. Unmatched junction bases numbered 5, after V lost 9 bases and J lost 5 bases. CDR3 coding DNA: TGTGCCAGTACCGGGACAGGGGGAACTGAAGCTTTCTTT. Protein product: CASTGTGGTEAFF.

The chain employs TRBV2 and TRBJ2-5, with a weak D call TRBD2 (5 bases). Per the germline V gene, CDR1 is SNHLY and CDR2 is FYNNEI. This CDR3 has 14 residues. The V end lost 3 bases, the J end lost 2 bases, and 10 bases lay between the germline ends. The CDR3 DNA follows: TGTGCCAGCAGTGAGCTGGCGGGTCAAGAGACCCAGTACTTC. This codes for CASSELAGQETQYF.

V and J are TRBV7-6 and TRBJ2-3; 10 bases align to TRBD2. Looked up from germline, CDR1 is SGHVS and CDR2 is FNYEAQ. CDR3 length equals 14 residues. V gave up 11 bases and J gave up 6 bases; unmatched junction bases: 11. CDR3 sequence reads: CAVAGGPRADTQYF. Here the CDR3 DNA reads TGTGCCGTAGCGGGGGGCCCCCGGGCGGATACGCAGTATTTT.

CDR3 region: CASSTSDVAYEQYF. The CDR3 DNA sequence: TGTGCCAGCAGCACATCGGACGTAGCCTACGAGCAGTACTTC. The genes are TRBV9 and TRBJ2-7; D unclear. This CDR3 comprises 14 residues. Per germline, CDR1 SGDLS and CDR2 YYNGEE. Trimming left V 4 bases short and J 2 bases short, with 13 bases between.

This clone was seen just once. V usage is TRBV19 and J usage is TRBJ2-7; tentatively, D is TRBD1 (5 bases). Germline CDR1 reads LNHDA; CDR2 reads SQIVND (reference sequence). The CDR3 is 13 residues long. V lost 4 bases and J lost 3, with 10 bases in between. The CDR3 DNA follows: TGTGCCAGTAGTAACTTCCAGGGCTACGAGCAGTACTTC. Protein: CASSNFQGYEQYF.

The rearrangement uses TRBV2 and TRBJ2-5; 10 bases align to TRBD1. The germline V gene has CDR1 SNHLY and CDR2 FYNNEI. The junction had 8 bases not matched to a gene; V was cut back by 5 bases and J by 5 bases. The CDR3 runs to 15 residues. Written as DNA, the CDR3 is TGTGCCAGCAGTTCGCCTGACAGGGGGCGGGAGACCCAGTACTTC. This translates into CASSSPDRGRETQYF.

The rearrangement uses TRBV27 and TRBJ2-1; D may correspond to TRBD1 or TRBD2 (5 bases each). The CDR3 totals 16 residues. CDR1 MNHEY and CDR2 SMNVEV come from the germline V gene (reference sequence). Trimming took off 6 bases at V and 0 bases at J, with 15 bases between the two ends. The CDR3 reads CASSLEGPSSYNEQFF. CDR3 nucleotide sequence: TGTGCCAGCAGCTTAGAGGGACCGAGCTCCTACAATGAGCAGTTCTTC.

The chain is built from TRBV11-2 and TRBJ2-3; D may be TRBD1 (5 bases). Germline V gene data show CDR1 as SGHAT and CDR2 as FQNNGV. V dropped 5 bases and J dropped 3 bases, with 18 bases sitting between them. CDR3 length: 16 amino acids. DNA for the CDR3: TGTGCCAGCAGCGATGATCTCCAGGGTGAAACAGATACGCAGTATTTT. Residues: CASSDDLQGETDTQYF.

V is TRBV27 and J is TRBJ2-2; 8 nucleotides match TRBD2. The CDR3 loop spans 12 amino acids. Germline V gene lookup returns CDR1 MNHEY and CDR2 SMNVEV (reference sequence). The V and J ends lost 6 bases and 7 bases, in that order; junction bases with no gene match: 1. The CDR3 DNA follows: TGTGCCAGCAGCCTAGCGGGCGGGGAGCTGTTTTTT. Amino acid sequence: CASSLAGGELFF.

The V gene is TRBV11-3, the J gene TRBJ2-7, with a tentative D call TRBD2 (5 bases). Germline CDR1 and CDR2: SGHNT and YENEEA. The CDR3 is 14 amino acids. Trimming shortened V by 4 bases and J by 2 bases, and 12 bases separated the two germline ends. This chain's CDR3 is CASSSSSLPYEQYF. The DNA of the CDR3 is TGTGCCAGCAGCTCTTCTAGCCTTCCCTACGAGCAGTACTTC. Drawing the rest from reference TRBV11-3 and TRBJ2-7, the complete variable domain is EAGVVQSPRYKIIEKKQPVAFWCNPISGHNTLYWYLQNLGQGPELLIRYENEEAVDDSQLPKDRFSAERLKGVDSTLKIQPAELGDSAVYLCASSSSSLPYEQYFGPGTRLTVT.

V and J are TRBV27 and TRBJ1-6; TRBD1 matches 8 bases. Germline assignment: CDR1 MNHEY and CDR2 SMNVEV (reference sequence). There are 14 residues in the CDR3. Trimming took 3 bases from V and 7 from J; bases not matched to a gene: 2. The CDR3 sequence: CASSLSGGNSPLHF. In nucleotides, the CDR3 is TGTGCCAGCAGTTTGTCAGGGGGCAATTCACCCCTCCACTTT.

The gene calls are TRBV7-2 and TRBJ2-7; D is undetermined. V shed 1 base and J shed 4 bases, with 11 bases lying between them. CDR1 is SGHTA and CDR2 is FQGNSA in the germline V gene. This CDR3 comprises 14 residues. CDR3 DNA: TGTGCCAGCAGCTTAGTAGCAGGTGGATACGAGCAGTACTTC. Amino acid sequence: CASSLVAGGYEQYF.

V usage is TRBV4-1 and J usage is TRBJ1-1, with 8 bases that match TRBD1. V shed 2 bases, J shed 4 bases, and the junction held 6 bases outside the gene matches. In germline, CDR1 is MGHRA, CDR2 YSYEKL. The CDR3 runs to 15 residues. The CDR3 is CASSQRTGGATEAFF. The CDR3 DNA is TGCGCCAGCAGCCAACGCACAGGGGGGGCCACTGAAGCTTTCTTT.

The chain recombines TRBV4-1 with TRBJ2-2, with D uncertain. The V and J ends lost 4 bases and 5 bases respectively, with 11 bases between them. The germline gives CDR1 MGHRA, CDR2 YSYEKL. The CDR3 spans 14 residues. CDR3 in DNA: TGCGCCAGCAGCCTGATGAAGAGTACCGGGGAGCTGTTTTTT. It is translated as CASSLMKSTGELFF.

This chain joins TRBV9 and TRBJ2-3; D might be TRBD1 or TRBD2, each matching 7 bases. The CDR3 contains 16 residues. Trimming took off 1 base at V and 3 bases at J, with 15 bases between the two ends. Per the germline V gene, CDR1 is SGDLS and CDR2 is YYNGEE. The CDR3 loop is CASSVQGGSPTDTQYF. In nucleotides, the CDR3 is TGTGCCAGCAGCGTACAGGGGGGGTCCCCGACAGATACGCAGTATTTT.

This chain joins TRBV28 and TRBJ2-1, with D maybe TRBD1 (6 bases). The germline V gene encodes CDR1 MDHEN and CDR2 SYDVKM. The length of the CDR3 is 17 residues. Trimming left V 4 bases short and J 2 bases short, with 18 bases between. Here the CDR3 reads CASSSYNRAVPYNEQFF. CDR3 nucleotides: TGTGCCAGCAGTTCATATAACAGGGCCGTTCCCTACAATGAGCAGTTCTTC.

The V gene is TRBV27, the J gene TRBJ1-5; no clear D. Looked up from germline, CDR1 is MNHEY and CDR2 is SMNVEV (reference sequence). This CDR3 is 14 amino acids long. V lost 6 bases, J lost 6 bases, and 15 bases lay in between. The CDR3 spells CASSPGGLGQPQHF. CDR3 in DNA: TGTGCCAGCAGCCCAGGAGGGTTGGGTCAGCCCCAGCATTTT.

V and J are TRBV12-5 and TRBJ1-1; no definite D call. Per the germline V gene, CDR1 is LGHNT and CDR2 is FRNRAP. Between the trimmed V and J ends, which lost 6 bases and 1 base, there was a span of 6 bases. CDR3 length: 12 residues. The DNA for the CDR3 is TGTGCTAGTGGCCGACAGAACACTGAAGCTTTCTTT. Its protein product is CASGRQNTEAFF. The variable domain in full, with the rest retrieved from reference TRBV12-5 and TRBJ1-1, is DARVTQTPRHKVTEMGQEVTMRCQPILGHNTVFWYRQTMMQGLELLAYFRNRAPLDDSGMPKDRFSAEMPDATLATLKIQPSEPRDSAVYFCASGRQNTEAFFGQGTRLTVV.

V gene TRBV19 combines with J gene TRBJ1-6; TRBD1 is a possible D gene (5 bases). Between the trimmed V and J ends, which lost 5 bases and 9 bases, there was a span of 8 bases. Germline CDR1 reads LNHDA; CDR2 reads SQIVND (reference sequence). The CDR3 spans 12 residues. CDR3 residues: CASSFGGSPLHF. In nucleotides, the CDR3 is TGTGCCAGTAGTTTCGGGGGTTCACCCCTCCACTTT. The full variable domain, its missing parts supplied by reference TRBV19 and TRBJ1-6, is DGGITQSPKYLFRKEGQNVTLSCEQNLNHDAMYWYRQDPGQGLRLIYYSQIVNDFQKGDIAEGYSVSREKKESFPLTVTSAQKNPTAFYLCASSFGGSPLHFGNGTRLTVT.

This clone has a single count. The chain combines TRBV15 with TRBJ1-5; possible D gene TRBD1, 6 bases. This CDR3 is 14 amino acids long. The V gene's germline CDR1 is LNHNV and CDR2 YYDKDF (reference sequence). Trimming removed 4 bases at V and 5 bases at J, with 12 bases between. The CDR3 loop is CATSTGVSHQPQHF. CDR3 coding DNA: TGTGCCACCAGCACAGGGGTCAGTCATCAGCCCCAGCATTTT. The full variable domain, its missing parts supplied by reference TRBV15 and TRBJ1-5, is DAMVIQNPRYQVTQFGKPVTLSCSQTLNHNVMYWYQQKSSQAPKLLFHYYDKDFNNEADTPDNFQSRRPNTSFCFLDIRSPGLGDTAMYLCATSTGVSHQPQHFGDGTRLSIL.

CDR3 amino acids: CASSFGPFGDNEQFF. The CDR3 nucleotides are TGTGCCAGCAGCTTTGGTCCGTTCGGGGATAATGAGCAGTTCTTC. This chain joins TRBV7-8 and TRBJ2-1; D perhaps matches TRBD2 (5 bases). The CDR3 covers 15 residues. Trimming pared 3 bases from V and 7 bases from J, leaving 16 bases between. Germline CDR1 and CDR2: SGHVS and FQNEAQ.

This clone was seen just once. The V and J genes are TRBV28 and TRBJ2-1, with a possible D match to TRBD1 (6 bases). This CDR3 contains 20 residues. Germline values: CDR1 MDHEN, CDR2 SYDVKM. Trimming shortened V by 2 bases and J by 1 base, and 24 bases separated the two germline ends. Written as DNA, the CDR3 is TGTGCCAGCAGTTTAGGGTGGGGGTCTGATCAGACAGGATCCTACAATGAGCAGTTCTTC. Its protein is CASSLGWGSDQTGSYNEQFF.

This chain uses TRBV13 with TRBJ2-5, with TRBD2 identical over 13 bases. Germline CDR1 is PRHDT and CDR2 is FYEKMQ (reference sequence). CDR3 length equals 17 residues. Trimming at V came to 4 bases and at J to 1 base, leaving 6 bases not matched to a gene. In nucleotides, the CDR3 is TGTGCCAGCAGCTCTATACGGACTAGCGGGGGCCAAGAGACCCAGTACTTC. Translated, it gives CASSSIRTSGGQETQYF.

The rearrangement joins TRBV9 to TRBJ2-7; 15 bases are shared with TRBD2. CDR1 SGDLS and CDR2 YYNGEE come from the germline V gene. The CDR3 consists of 17 residues. Losses at the gene ends were 2 bases for V and 4 bases for J; bases not matched to a gene: 7. Here the CDR3 DNA reads TGTGCCAGCAGCGTTAGCGACGGACTAGCGGGAGGGTACGAGCAGTACTTC. Translated, it gives CASSVSDGLAGGYEQYF.

This rearrangement joins TRBV7-9 to TRBJ2-5; TRBD2 might be the D (5 bases). V lost 1 base and J lost 5, with 11 bases in between. Germline V gene lookup returns CDR1 SEHNR and CDR2 FQNEAQ (reference sequence). The CDR3 has 14 amino acids. The CDR3 DNA reads as TGTGCCAGCAGCTTAGGGAGAGGGTTCGAGACCCAGTACTTC. Translated: CASSLGRGFETQYF.